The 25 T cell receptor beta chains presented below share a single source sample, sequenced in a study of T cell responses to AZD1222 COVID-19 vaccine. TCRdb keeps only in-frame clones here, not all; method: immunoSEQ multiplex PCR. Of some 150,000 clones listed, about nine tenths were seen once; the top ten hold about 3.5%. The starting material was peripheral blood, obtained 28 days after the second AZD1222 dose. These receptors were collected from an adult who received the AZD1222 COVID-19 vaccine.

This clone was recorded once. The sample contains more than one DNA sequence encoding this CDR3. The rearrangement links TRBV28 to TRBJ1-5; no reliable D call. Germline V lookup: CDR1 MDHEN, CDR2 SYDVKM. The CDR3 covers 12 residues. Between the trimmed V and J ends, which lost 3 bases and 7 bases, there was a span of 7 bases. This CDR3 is CASSLRGQPQHF. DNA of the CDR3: TGTGCCAGCAGTTTGAGAGGCCAGCCCCAGCATTTT.

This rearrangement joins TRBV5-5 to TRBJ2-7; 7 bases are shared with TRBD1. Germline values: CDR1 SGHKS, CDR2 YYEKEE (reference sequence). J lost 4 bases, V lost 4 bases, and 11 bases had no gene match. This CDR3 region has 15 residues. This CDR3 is CASSLTGVLGYEQYF. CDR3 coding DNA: TGTGCCAGCAGCCTCACAGGGGTGTTGGGGTACGAGCAGTACTTC.

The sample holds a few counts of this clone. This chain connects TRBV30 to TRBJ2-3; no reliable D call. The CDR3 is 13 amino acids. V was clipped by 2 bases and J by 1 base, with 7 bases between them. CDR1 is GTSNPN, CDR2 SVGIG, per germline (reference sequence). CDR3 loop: CAWSPLRTDTQYF. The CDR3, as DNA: TGTGCCTGGAGTCCCCTCCGCACAGATACGCAGTATTTT. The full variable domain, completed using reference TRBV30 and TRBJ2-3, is SQTIHQWPATLVQPVGSPLSLECTVEGTSNPNLYWYRQAAGRGLQLLFYSVGIGQISSEVPQNLSASRPQDRQFILSSKKLLLSDSGFYLCAWSPLRTDTQYFGPGTRLTVL.

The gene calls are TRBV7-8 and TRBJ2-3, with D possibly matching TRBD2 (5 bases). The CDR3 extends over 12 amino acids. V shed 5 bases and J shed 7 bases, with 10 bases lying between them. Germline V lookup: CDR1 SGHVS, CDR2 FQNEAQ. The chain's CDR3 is CASSLRVNTQYF. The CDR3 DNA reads TGTGCCAGCAGCCTGCGGGTAAATACGCAGTATTTT. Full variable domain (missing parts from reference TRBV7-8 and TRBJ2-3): GAGVSQSPRYKVAKRGQDVALRCDPISGHVSLFWYQQALGQGPEFLTYFQNEAQLDKSGLPSDRFFAERPEGSVSTLKIQRTQQEDSAVYLCASSLRVNTQYFGPGTRLTVL.

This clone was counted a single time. The DNA of the CDR3 is TGTGCCAGCATCCAGGGGGTTCCCACTGAAGCTTTCTTT. It specifies CASIQGVPTEAFF. This chain links TRBV28 with TRBJ1-1, with 7 bases that match TRBD1. Germline V gives CDR1 MDHEN, CDR2 SYDVKM. CDR3 length equals 13 residues. Unmatched junction bases numbered 6, after V lost 7 bases and J lost 4 bases.

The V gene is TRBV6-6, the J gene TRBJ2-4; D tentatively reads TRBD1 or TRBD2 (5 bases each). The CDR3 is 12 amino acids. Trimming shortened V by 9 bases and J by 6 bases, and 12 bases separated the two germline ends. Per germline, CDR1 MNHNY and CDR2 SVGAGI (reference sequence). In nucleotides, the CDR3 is TGTGCCAGTCGGGACGGGATAAACATTCAGTACTTC. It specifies CASRDGINIQYF.

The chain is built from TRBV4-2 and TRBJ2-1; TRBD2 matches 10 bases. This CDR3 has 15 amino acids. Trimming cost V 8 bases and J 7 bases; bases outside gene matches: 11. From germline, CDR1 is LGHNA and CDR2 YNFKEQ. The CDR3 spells CASASTSGKGNEQFF. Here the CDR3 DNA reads TGTGCCAGCGCGTCTACTAGCGGGAAGGGGAATGAGCAGTTCTTC.

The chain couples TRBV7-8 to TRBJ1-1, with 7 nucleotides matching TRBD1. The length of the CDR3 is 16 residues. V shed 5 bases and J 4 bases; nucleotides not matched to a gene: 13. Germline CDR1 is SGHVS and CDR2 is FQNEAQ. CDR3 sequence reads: CASSPRLVQGVTEAFF. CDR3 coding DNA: TGTGCCAGCAGCCCCCGATTAGTTCAGGGGGTCACTGAAGCTTTCTTT.

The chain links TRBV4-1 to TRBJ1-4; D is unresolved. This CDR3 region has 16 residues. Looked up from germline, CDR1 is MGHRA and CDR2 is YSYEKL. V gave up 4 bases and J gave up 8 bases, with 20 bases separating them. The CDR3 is CASSLPWLGQKEKLFF. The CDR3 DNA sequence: TGCGCCAGCAGCCTCCCCTGGCTCGGTCAAAAGGAAAAACTGTTTTTT.

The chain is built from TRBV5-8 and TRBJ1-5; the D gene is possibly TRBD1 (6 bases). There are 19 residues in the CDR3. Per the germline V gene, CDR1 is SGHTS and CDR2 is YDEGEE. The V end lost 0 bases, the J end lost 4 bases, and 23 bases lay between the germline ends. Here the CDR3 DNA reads TGTGCCAGCAGCTTGGTGCGTAACAGGGTAGACATCGGAAATCAGCCCCAGCATTTT. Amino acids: CASSLVRNRVDIGNQPQHF.

The DNA for the CDR3 is TGTGCCAGCAGATTGGGACGGAACTATGGCTACACCTTC. It specifies CASRLGRNYGYTF. The rearrangement joins TRBV7-2 to TRBJ1-2; possibly TRBD1 for D (5 bases). The germline CDR1 and CDR2 sequences are SGHTA and FQGNSA. Trimming pared 6 bases from V and 2 bases from J, leaving 10 bases between. The CDR3 is 13 amino acids.

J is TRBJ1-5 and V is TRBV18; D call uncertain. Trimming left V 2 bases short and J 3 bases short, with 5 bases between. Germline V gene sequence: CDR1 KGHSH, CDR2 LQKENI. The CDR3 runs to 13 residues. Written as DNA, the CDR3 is TGTGCCAGCTCACCAACCGTCAATCAGCCCCAGCATTTT. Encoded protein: CASSPTVNQPQHF.

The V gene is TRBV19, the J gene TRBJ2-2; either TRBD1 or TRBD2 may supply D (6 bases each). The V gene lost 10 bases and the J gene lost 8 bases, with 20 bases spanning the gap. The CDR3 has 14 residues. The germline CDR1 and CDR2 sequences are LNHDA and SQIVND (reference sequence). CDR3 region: CATQGSGAWGELFF. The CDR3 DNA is TGTGCCACCCAGGGATCGGGGGCATGGGGGGAGCTGTTTTTT. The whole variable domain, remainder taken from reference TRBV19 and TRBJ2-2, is DGGITQSPKYLFRKEGQNVTLSCEQNLNHDAMYWYRQDPGQGLRLIYYSQIVNDFQKGDIAEGYSVSREKKESFPLTVTSAQKNPTAFYLCATQGSGAWGELFFGEGSRLTVL.

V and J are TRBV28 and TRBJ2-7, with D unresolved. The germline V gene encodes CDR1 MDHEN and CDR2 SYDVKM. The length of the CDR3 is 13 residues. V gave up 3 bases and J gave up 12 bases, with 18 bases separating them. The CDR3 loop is CASSLWLATTGYF. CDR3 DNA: TGTGCCAGCAGTTTGTGGTTGGCTACAACTGGGTACTTC.

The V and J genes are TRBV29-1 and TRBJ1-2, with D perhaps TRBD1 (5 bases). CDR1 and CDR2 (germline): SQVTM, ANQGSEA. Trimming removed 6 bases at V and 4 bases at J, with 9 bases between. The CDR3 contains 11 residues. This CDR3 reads CSVQGFYGYTF. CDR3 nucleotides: TGCAGCGTCCAGGGTTTCTATGGCTACACCTTC.

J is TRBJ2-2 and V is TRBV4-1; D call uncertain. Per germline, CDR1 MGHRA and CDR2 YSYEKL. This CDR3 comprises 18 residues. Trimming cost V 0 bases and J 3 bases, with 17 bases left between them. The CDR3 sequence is CASSQEWNNQPDTGELFF. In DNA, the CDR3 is TGCGCCAGCAGCCAAGAATGGAACAACCAGCCGGACACCGGGGAGCTGTTTTTT.

The CDR3 protein is CASRLGGSGANVLTF. CDR3 nucleotides: TGTGCCAGCAGACTAGGGGGCTCTGGGGCCAACGTCCTGACTTTC. The gene calls are TRBV28 and TRBJ2-6, with D perhaps TRBD1 (6 bases). In germline, CDR1 is MDHEN, CDR2 SYDVKM. This CDR3 spans 15 amino acids. The V end was cut by 6 bases, the J end by 0 bases, with 9 bases between.

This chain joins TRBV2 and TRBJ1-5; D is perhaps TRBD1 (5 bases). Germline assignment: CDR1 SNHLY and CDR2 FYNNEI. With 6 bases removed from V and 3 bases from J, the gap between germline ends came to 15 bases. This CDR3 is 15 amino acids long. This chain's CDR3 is CASSPGQGYNQPQHF. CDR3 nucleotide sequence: TGTGCCAGCAGCCCCGGCCAGGGCTACAATCAGCCCCAGCATTTT. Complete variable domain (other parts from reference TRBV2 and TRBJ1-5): EPEVTQTPSHQVTQMGQEVILRCVPISNHLYFYWYRQILGQKVEFLVSFYNNEISEKSEIFDDQFSVERPDGSNFTLKIRSTKLEDSAMYFCASSPGQGYNQPQHFGDGTRLSIL.

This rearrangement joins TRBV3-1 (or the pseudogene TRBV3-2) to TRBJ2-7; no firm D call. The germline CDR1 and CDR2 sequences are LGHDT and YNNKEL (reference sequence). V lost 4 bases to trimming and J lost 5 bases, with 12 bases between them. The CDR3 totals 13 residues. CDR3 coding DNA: TGTGCCAGCAGCCTCGGAGCGATGAACGAGCAGTACTTC. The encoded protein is CASSLGAMNEQYF.

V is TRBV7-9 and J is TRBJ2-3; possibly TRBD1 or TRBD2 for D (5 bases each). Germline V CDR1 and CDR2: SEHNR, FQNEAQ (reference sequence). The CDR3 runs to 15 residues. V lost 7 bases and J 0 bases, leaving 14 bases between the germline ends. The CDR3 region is CASKMGRASTDTQYF. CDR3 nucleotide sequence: TGTGCCAGCAAGATGGGACGCGCTAGCACAGATACGCAGTATTTT.

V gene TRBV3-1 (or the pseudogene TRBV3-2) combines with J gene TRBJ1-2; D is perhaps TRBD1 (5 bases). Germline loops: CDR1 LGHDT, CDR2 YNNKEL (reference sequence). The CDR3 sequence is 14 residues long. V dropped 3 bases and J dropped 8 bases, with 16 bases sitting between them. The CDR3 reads CASSHSGVGGGYTF. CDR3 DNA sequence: TGTGCCAGCAGCCACTCGGGGGTGGGAGGAGGCTACACCTTC.

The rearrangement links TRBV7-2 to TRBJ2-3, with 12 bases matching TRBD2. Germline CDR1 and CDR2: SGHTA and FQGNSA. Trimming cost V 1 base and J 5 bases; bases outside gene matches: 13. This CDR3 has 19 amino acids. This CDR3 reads CASSLVGGSSGRVRDTQYF. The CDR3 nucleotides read TGTGCCAGCAGCTTAGTCGGGGGGTCTAGCGGGAGGGTGAGAGATACGCAGTATTTT. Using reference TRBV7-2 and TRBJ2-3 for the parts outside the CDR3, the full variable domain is GAGVSQSPSNKVTEKGKDVELRCDPISGHTALYWYRQSLGQGLEFLIYFQGNSAPDKSGLPSDRFSAERTGGSVSTLTIQRTQQEDSAVYLCASSLVGGSSGRVRDTQYFGPGTRLTVL.

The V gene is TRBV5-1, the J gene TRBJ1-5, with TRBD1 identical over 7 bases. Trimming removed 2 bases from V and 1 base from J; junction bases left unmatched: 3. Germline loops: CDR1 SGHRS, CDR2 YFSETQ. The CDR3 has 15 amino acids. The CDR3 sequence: CASSLGGQSNQPQHF. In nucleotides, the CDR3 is TGCGCCAGCAGCTTAGGGGGCCAGAGCAATCAGCCCCAGCATTTT.

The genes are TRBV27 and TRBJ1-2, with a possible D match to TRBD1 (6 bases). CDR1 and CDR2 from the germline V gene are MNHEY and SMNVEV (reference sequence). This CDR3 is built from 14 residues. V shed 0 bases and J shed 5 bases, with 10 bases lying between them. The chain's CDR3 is CASSLSGGTYGYTF. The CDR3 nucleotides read TGTGCCAGCAGTTTATCGGGGGGGACATATGGCTACACCTTC.

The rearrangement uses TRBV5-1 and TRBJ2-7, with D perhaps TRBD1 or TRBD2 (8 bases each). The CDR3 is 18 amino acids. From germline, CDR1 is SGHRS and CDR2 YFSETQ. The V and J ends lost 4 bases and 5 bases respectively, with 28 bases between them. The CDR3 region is CASSPGTGLSGSVNEQYF. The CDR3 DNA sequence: TGCGCCAGCAGCCCTGGGACAGGACTCAGCGGGAGTGTCAACGAGCAGTACTTC.